Listed below are T cell receptor beta chains from one sample, sequenced in a study of blood T cell repertoires in COVID-19. TCRdb keeps only in-frame clones here, not all; method: immunoSEQ multiplex PCR. The sample includes about 270,000 clones, 80% to 90% of them seen just once. The source material was PBMCs or T cells enriched from blood (not recorded which). The receptor source for this set is a young woman who had recovered from COVID-19. Each CDR3 is given with its conserved first and last residue. Only some rows state a clone size, as once, few, many or a class for expanded clones.

v_call,clone_size,j_call,cdr3_aa
TRBV29-1,.,TRBJ2-1,CSAHRGRSEQFF
TRBV27,once,TRBJ1-1,CASSRGGNTEAFF
TRBV11-1,.,TRBJ2-4,CASSPGDRRRENIQYF
TRBV11-2,.,TRBJ2-6,CASSTDRGLVANVLTF
TRBV5-1,few,TRBJ1-1,CASSSLDRGDEAFF
TRBV7-9,.,TRBJ1-4,CASSPGTTNEKLFF
TRBV12-3/TRBV12-4,.,TRBJ2-1,CASSLIRGRVFF
TRBV5-6,.,TRBJ2-3,CASSRGQGADTQYF
TRBV28,.,TRBJ1-3,CASSFTQGMGNTIYF
TRBV28,once,TRBJ2-2,CASRPRGSSGAANTGELFF
TRBV11-2,.,TRBJ1-1,CASSSDRATEAFF
TRBV6-5,once,TRBJ1-1,CASSLQGAAEFGAFF
TRBV6-5,.,TRBJ1-1,CASSRGGREAFF
TRBV9,.,TRBJ2-7,CASSPYGQGTSYEQYF